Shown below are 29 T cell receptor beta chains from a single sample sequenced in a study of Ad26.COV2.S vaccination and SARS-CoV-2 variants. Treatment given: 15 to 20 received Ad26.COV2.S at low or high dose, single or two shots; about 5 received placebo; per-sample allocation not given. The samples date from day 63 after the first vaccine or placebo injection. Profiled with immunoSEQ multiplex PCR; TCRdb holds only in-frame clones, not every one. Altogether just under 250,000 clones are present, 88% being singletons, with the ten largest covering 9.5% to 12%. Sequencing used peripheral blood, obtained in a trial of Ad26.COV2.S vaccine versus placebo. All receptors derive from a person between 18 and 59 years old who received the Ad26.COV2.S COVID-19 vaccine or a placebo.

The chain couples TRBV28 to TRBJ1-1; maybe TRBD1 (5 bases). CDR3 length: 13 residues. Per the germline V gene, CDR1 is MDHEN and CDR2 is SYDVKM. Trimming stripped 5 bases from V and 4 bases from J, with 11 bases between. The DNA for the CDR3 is TGTGCCAGCAGTCGACAAAGGGGCACTGAAGCTTTCTTT. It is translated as CASSRQRGTEAFF.

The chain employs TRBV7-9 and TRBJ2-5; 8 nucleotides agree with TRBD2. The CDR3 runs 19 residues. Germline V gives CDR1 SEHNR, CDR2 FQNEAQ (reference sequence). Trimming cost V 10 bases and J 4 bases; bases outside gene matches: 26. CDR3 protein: CAIPSGRVGEIPFRETQYF. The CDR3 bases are TGTGCCATCCCAAGCGGGAGAGTTGGGGAGATACCCTTTAGAGAGACCCAGTACTTC. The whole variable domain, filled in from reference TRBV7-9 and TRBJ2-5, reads DTGVSQNPRHKITKRGQNVTFRCDPISEHNRLYWYRQTLGQGPEFLTYFQNEAQLEKSRLLSDRFSAERPKGSFSTLEIQRTEQGDSAMYLCAIPSGRVGEIPFRETQYFGPGTRLLVL.

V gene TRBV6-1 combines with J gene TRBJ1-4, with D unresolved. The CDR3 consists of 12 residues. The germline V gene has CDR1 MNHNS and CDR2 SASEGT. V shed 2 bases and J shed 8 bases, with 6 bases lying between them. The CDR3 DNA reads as TGTGCCAGCAGTGAACTACGGGAAAAACTGTTTTTT. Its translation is CASSELREKLFF.

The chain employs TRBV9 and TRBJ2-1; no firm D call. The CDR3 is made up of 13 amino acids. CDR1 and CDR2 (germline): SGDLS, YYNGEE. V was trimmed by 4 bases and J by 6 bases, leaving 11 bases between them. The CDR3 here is CASSFNEANEQFF. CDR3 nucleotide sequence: TGTGCCAGCAGCTTCAATGAAGCCAATGAGCAGTTCTTC. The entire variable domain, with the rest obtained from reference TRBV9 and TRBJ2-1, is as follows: DSGVTQTPKHLITATGQRVTLRCSPRSGDLSVYWYQQSLDQGLQFLIQYYNGEERAKGNILERFSAQQFPDLHSELNLSSLELGDSALYFCASSFNEANEQFFGPGTRLTVL.

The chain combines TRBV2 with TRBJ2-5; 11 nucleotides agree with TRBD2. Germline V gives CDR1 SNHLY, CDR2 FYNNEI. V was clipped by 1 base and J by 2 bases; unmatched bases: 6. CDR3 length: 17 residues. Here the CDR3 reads CASSEVWASGGQETQYF. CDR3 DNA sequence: TGTGCCAGCAGTGAAGTATGGGCTAGCGGGGGGCAAGAGACCCAGTACTTC. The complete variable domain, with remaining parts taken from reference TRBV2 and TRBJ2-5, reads EPEVTQTPSHQVTQMGQEVILRCVPISNHLYFYWYRQILGQKVEFLVSFYNNEISEKSEIFDDQFSVERPDGSNFTLKIRSTKLEDSAMYFCASSEVWASGGQETQYFGPGTRLLVL.

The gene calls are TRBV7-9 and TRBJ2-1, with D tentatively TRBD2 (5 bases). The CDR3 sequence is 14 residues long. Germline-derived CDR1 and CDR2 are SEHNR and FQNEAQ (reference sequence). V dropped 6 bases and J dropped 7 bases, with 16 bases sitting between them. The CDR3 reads CASSSSNRGNEQFF. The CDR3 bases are TGTGCCAGCAGTTCTAGTAATCGGGGAAATGAGCAGTTCTTC.

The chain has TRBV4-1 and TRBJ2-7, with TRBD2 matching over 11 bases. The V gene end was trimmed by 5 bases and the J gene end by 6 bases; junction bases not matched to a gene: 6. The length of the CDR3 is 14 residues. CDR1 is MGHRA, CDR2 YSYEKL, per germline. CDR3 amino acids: CASSYGTSGPEQYF. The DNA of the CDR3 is TGCGCCAGCAGCTATGGGACTAGCGGCCCCGAGCAGTACTTC.

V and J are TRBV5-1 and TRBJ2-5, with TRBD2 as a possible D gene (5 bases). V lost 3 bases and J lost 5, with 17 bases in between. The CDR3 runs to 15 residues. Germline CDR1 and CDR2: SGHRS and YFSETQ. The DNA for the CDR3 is TGCGCCAGCAGCTGGCGTACCCGGGATTTGGAGACCCAGTACTTC. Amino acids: CASSWRTRDLETQYF.

The CDR3 here is CASSPLHYEKLFF. CDR3 in DNA: TGTGCCAGCTCACCCCTACATTATGAAAAACTGTTTTTT. The chain recombines TRBV18 with TRBJ1-4; D ambiguous. The CDR3 length is 13 residues. Trimming removed 3 bases from V and 6 bases from J, with 8 bases in between. CDR1 is KGHSH and CDR2 is LQKENI in the germline V gene.

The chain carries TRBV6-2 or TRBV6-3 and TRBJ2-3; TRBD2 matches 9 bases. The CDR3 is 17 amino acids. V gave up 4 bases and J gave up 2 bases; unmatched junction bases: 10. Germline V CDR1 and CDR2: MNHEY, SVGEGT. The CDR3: CASSSSTSGPYTDTQYF. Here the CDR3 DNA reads TGTGCCAGCAGTTCCTCAACTAGCGGGCCTTACACAGATACGCAGTATTTT.

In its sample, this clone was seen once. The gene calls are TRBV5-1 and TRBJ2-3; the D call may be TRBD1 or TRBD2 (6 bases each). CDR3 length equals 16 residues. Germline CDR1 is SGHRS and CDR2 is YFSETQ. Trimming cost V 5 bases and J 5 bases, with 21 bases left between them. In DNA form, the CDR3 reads TGCGCCAGCAGTCTAGAAGTAGGGGGGAAGGGAGATACGCAGTATTTT. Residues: CASSLEVGGKGDTQYF. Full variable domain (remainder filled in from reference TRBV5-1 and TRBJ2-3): KAGVTQTPRYLIKTRGQQVTLSCSPISGHRSVSWYQQTPGQGLQFLFEYFSETQRNKGNFPGRFSGRQFSNSRSEMNVSTLELGDSALYLCASSLEVGGKGDTQYFGPGTRLTVL.

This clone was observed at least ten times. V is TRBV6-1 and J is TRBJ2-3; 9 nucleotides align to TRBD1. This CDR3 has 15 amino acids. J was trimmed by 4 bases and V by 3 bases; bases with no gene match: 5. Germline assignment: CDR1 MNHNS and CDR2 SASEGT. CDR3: CASSDTTGGSDTQYF. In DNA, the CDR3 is TGTGCCAGCAGTGACACTACAGGGGGCTCAGATACGCAGTATTTT.

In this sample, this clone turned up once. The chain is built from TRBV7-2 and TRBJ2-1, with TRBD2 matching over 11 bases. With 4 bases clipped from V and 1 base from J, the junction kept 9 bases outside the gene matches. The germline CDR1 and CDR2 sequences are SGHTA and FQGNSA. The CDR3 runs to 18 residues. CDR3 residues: CASSSEDSGRASYNEQFF. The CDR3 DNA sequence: TGTGCCAGCAGCTCGGAGGATAGCGGGAGGGCTTCCTACAATGAGCAGTTCTTC.

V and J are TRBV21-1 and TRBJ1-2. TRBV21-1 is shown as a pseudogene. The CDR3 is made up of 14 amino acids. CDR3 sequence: CASSKDLRGYGYTF. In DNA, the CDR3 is TGTGCCAGCAGCAAGGACCTCAGAGGCTATGGCTACACCTTC.

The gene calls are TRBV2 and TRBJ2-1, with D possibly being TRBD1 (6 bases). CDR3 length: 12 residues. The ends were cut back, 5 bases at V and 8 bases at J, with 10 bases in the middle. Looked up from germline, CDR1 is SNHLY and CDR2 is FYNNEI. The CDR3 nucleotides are TGTGCCAGCAGTCCCAGGGGTGATGAGCAGTTCTTC. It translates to CASSPRGDEQFF. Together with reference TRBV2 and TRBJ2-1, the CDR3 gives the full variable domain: EPEVTQTPSHQVTQMGQEVILRCVPISNHLYFYWYRQILGQKVEFLVSFYNNEISEKSEIFDDQFSVERPDGSNFTLKIRSTKLEDSAMYFCASSPRGDEQFFGPGTRLTVL.

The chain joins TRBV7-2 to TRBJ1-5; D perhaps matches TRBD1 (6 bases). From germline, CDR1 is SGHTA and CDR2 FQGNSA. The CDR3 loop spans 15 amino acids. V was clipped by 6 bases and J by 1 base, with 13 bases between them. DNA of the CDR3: TGTGCCAGCAGTCCCGGGGGGGCGAGCAATCAGCCCCAGCATTTT. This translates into CASSPGGASNQPQHF.

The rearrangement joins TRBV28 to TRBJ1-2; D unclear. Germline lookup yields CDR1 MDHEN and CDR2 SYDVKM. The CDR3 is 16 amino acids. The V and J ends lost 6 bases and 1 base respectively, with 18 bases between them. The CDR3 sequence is CASRPDSTPFNYGYTF. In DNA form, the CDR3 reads TGTGCCAGCAGGCCGGACTCCACCCCGTTTAACTATGGCTACACCTTC.

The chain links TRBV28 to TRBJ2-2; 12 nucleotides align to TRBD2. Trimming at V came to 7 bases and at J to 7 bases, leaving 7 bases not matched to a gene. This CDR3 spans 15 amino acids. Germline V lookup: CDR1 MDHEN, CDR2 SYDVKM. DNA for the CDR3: TGTGCCAGCAAGACTAGCGGGAGAATCGGCGGGGAGCTGTTTTTT. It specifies CASKTSGRIGGELFF.

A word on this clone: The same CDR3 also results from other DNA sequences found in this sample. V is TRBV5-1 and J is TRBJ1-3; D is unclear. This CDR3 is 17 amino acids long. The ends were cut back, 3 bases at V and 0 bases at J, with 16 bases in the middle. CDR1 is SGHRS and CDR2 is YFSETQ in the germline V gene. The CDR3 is CASSSQPGLSSGNTIYF. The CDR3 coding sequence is TGCGCCAGCAGCTCACAACCCGGCTTGAGCTCTGGAAACACCATATATTTT. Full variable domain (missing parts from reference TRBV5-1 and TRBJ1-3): KAGVTQTPRYLIKTRGQQVTLSCSPISGHRSVSWYQQTPGQGLQFLFEYFSETQRNKGNFPGRFSGRQFSNSRSEMNVSTLELGDSALYLCASSSQPGLSSGNTIYFGEGSWLTVV.

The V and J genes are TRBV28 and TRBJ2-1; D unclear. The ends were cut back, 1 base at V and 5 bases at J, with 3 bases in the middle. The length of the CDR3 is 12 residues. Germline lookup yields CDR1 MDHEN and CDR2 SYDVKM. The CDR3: CASSLFHNEQFF. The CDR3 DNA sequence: TGTGCCAGCAGTTTATTCCACAATGAGCAGTTCTTC.

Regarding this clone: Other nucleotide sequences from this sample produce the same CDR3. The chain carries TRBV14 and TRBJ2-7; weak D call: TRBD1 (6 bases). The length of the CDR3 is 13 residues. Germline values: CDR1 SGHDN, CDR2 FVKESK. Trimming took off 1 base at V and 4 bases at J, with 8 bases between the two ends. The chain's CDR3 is CASSQVRGYEQYF. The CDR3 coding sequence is TGTGCCAGCAGCCAAGTCAGGGGTTACGAGCAGTACTTC. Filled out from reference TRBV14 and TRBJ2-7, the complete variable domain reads EAGVTQFPSHSVIEKGQTVTLRCDPISGHDNLYWYRRVMGKEIKFLLHFVKESKQDESGMPNNRFLAERTGGTYSTLKVQPAELEDSGVYFCASSQVRGYEQYFGPGTRLTVT.

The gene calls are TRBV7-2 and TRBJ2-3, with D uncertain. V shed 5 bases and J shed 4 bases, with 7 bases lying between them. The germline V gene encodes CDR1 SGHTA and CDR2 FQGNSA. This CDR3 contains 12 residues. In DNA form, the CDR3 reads TGTGCCAGCAGCCCGCATGCAGATACGCAGTATTTT. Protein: CASSPHADTQYF.

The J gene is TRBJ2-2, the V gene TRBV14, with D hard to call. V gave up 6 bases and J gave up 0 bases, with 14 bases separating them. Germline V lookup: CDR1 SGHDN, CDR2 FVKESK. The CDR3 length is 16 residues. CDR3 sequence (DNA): TGTGCCAGCAGTCCCACCCCCTCTTCGAACACCGGGGAGCTGTTTTTT. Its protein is CASSPTPSSNTGELFF.

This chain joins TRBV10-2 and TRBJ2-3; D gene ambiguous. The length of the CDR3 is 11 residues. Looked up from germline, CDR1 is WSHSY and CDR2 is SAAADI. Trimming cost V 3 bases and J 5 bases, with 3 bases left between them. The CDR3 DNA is TGCGCCAGCAGTGAAAAAGATACGCAGTATTTT. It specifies CASSEKDTQYF.

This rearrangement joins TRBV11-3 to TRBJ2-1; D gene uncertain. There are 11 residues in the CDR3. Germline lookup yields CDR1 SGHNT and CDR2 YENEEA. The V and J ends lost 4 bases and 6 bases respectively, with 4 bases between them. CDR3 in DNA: TGTGCCAGCAGCTCAGCCAATGAGCAGTTCTTC. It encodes CASSSANEQFF.

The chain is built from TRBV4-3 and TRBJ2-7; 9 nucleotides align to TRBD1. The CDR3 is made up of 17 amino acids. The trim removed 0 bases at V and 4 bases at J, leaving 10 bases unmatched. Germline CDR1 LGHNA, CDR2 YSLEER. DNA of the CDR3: TGCGCCAGCAGCCAAGATAGGGTGGGGACAGGGTCGTACGAGCAGTACTTC. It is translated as CASSQDRVGTGSYEQYF.

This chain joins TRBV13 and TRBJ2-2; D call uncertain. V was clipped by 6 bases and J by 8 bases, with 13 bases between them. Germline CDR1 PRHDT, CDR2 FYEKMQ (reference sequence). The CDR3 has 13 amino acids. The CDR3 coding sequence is TGTGCCAGCAGTCCGGCCCCGACGGGGGAGCTGTTTTTT. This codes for CASSPAPTGELFF.

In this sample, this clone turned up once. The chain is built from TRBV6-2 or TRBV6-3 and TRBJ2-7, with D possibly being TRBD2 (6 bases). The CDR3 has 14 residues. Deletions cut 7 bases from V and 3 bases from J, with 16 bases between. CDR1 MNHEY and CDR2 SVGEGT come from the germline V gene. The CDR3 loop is CASTPTGTLYEQYF. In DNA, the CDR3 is TGTGCCAGCACCCCAACCGGGACTCTCTACGAGCAGTACTTC.

The CDR3 nucleotides are TGTGCCAGTAGTATTCAGGGGGCTGCTGGCAATGAGCAGTTCTTC. The encoded protein is CASSIQGAAGNEQFF. The J gene is TRBJ2-1, the V gene TRBV19; 8 nucleotides align to TRBD1. This CDR3 has 15 amino acids. The V segment lost 3 bases and the J segment 6 bases; nucleotides outside the gene matches: 7. The germline CDR1 and CDR2 sequences are LNHDA and SQIVND (reference sequence).